The clone carrying this TCR beta chain was observed a handful of times. This record belongs to a study of early T cells in non-severe SARS-CoV-2 infection. TCRdb re-derived calls from the 5' RACE reads in MiXCR, one entry per CDR3 protein. Here the sample spans tens of thousands of distinct CDR3 sequences, approximately 12% being singletons. Trimming pared 3 bases from V and 2 bases from J, leaving 14 bases between. Germline-derived CDR1 and CDR2 are KGHSH and LQKENI. This CDR3 spans 15 amino acids. V and J are TRBV18 and TRBJ2-7, with D unclear. This TCR derives from an adult who was a healthcare worker with PCR-confirmed SARS-CoV-2 infection or an uninfected control (not recorded which). The sequencing sample was made of whole blood. CDR3 in DNA: TGTGCCAGCTCACCTATTGAGTCCTCGGCCTACGAGCAGTACTTC. It translates to CASSPIESSAYEQYF.